These 26 T cell receptor beta chains came from one sample sequenced in a study of OX40 agonist ivuxolimab in advanced cancers. Clones were sequenced by immunoSEQ multiplex PCR, and TCRdb holds only the in-frame ones, with some missing. There are 60,000 or so clones in the sample; roughly 85% occur only once, and about 0.88% lies in the top ten. The sequencing here drew on CD4+ or CD8+ T cells sorted from blood, taken in a trial of the OX40 agonist ivuxolimab. The receptors originated from an adult with an advanced solid tumor such as melanoma, head and neck, liver or kidney cancer.

This clone was recorded a few times. The J gene is TRBJ2-3, the V gene TRBV7-9; D might be TRBD1 or TRBD2, each matching 6 bases. The CDR3 runs 17 residues. Germline assignment: CDR1 SEHNR and CDR2 FQNEAQ (reference sequence). Trimming left V 1 base short and J 3 bases short, with 17 bases between. The CDR3 coding sequence is TGTGCCAGCAGCTTAGTTCGGGGGCAGGGAACGACAGATACGCAGTATTTT. Translating it yields CASSLVRGQGTTDTQYF.

The rearrangement joins TRBV18 to TRBJ2-1; D is unclear. CDR1 and CDR2 (germline): KGHSH, LQKENI. V was clipped by 1 base and J by 0 bases, with 10 bases between them. The CDR3 sequence is 16 residues long. CDR3 protein: CASSPQQVSSYNEQFF. CDR3 nucleotide sequence: TGTGCCAGCTCACCACAGCAGGTGTCCTCCTACAATGAGCAGTTCTTC. The full variable domain, completed using reference TRBV18 and TRBJ2-1, is NAGVMQNPRHLVRRRGQEARLRCSPMKGHSHVYWYRQLPEEGLKFMVYLQKENIIDESGMPKERFSAEFPKEGPSILRIQQVVRGDSAAYFCASSPQQVSSYNEQFFGPGTRLTVL.

The rearrangement joins TRBV2 to TRBJ1-5, with D hard to call. Trimming pared 7 bases from V and 6 bases from J, leaving 13 bases between. The germline gives CDR1 SNHLY, CDR2 FYNNEI. The CDR3 totals 13 residues. CDR3 bases: TGTGCCAGCAATGGGGTTTTAGGTCAGCCCCAGCATTTT. Its protein product is CASNGVLGQPQHF.

The V gene is TRBV10-3, the J gene TRBJ2-6; D not certain. The CDR3 covers 15 residues. V lost 2 bases to trimming and J lost 0 bases, with 5 bases between them. Germline V gene lookup returns CDR1 ENHRY and CDR2 SYGVKD. As DNA, the CDR3 is TGTGCCATCAGTGAGCACGGCTCTGGGGCCAACGTCCTGACTTTC. Translated: CAISEHGSGANVLTF.

The chain recombines TRBV20-1 with TRBJ2-1; no firm D call. Germline CDR1 reads DFQATT; CDR2 reads SNEGSKA (reference sequence). V lost 4 bases and J lost 10, with 11 bases in between. The CDR3 has 11 residues. The CDR3 reads CSATPSREQFF. In DNA, the CDR3 is TGCAGTGCTACCCCGTCTCGGGAGCAGTTCTTC.

The CDR3 protein is CASSHRGDYETQYF. In nucleotides, the CDR3 is TGTGCCAGCAGCCATAGGGGGGATTACGAGACCCAGTACTTC. V is TRBV14 and J is TRBJ2-5; D could derive from TRBD1 or TRBD2 (6 bases each). Trimming took off 3 bases at V and 5 bases at J, with 13 bases between the two ends. This CDR3 region has 14 residues. The V gene's germline CDR1 is SGHDN and CDR2 FVKESK. Full variable domain (outside the CDR3, taken from reference TRBV14 and TRBJ2-5): EAGVTQFPSHSVIEKGQTVTLRCDPISGHDNLYWYRRVMGKEIKFLLHFVKESKQDESGMPNNRFLAERTGGTYSTLKVQPAELEDSGVYFCASSHRGDYETQYFGPGTRLLVL.

The chain uses TRBV6-5 and TRBJ2-1; 8 bases are shared with TRBD2. This CDR3 has 13 amino acids. The junction had 4 bases not matched to a gene; V was cut back by 6 bases and J by 6 bases. The V gene's germline CDR1 is MNHEY and CDR2 SVGAGI. The CDR3 region has the DNA TGTGCCAGCAGCTCGACTAGCGCCAATGAGCAGTTCTTC. Its translation: CASSSTSANEQFF.

The chain is built from TRBV19 and TRBJ2-2, with TRBD2 matching 10 bases. This CDR3 is built from 16 residues. Germline V gene sequence: CDR1 LNHDA, CDR2 SQIVND (reference sequence). The V gene end was trimmed by 7 bases and the J gene end by 7 bases; junction bases not matched to a gene: 12. The CDR3 sequence: CASTQGLAKRDGELFF. The CDR3 DNA reads TGTGCCAGTACTCAGGGACTAGCGAAAAGGGACGGGGAGCTGTTTTTT.

This clone is deemed medium-sized. The chain carries TRBV7-3 and TRBJ1-1; no clear D. This CDR3 contains 15 residues. The germline gives CDR1 SGHTA, CDR2 FQGTGA. Trimming left V 1 base short and J 0 bases short, with 9 bases between. In DNA form, the CDR3 reads TGTGCCAGCAGCTTAATGCCGGGCTTGAACACTGAAGCTTTCTTT. This gives the protein CASSLMPGLNTEAFF.

The chain is built from TRBV6-4 and TRBJ2-3; D gene unclear. Between the trimmed V and J ends, which lost 7 bases and 2 bases, there was a span of 16 bases. CDR3 length: 15 residues. Germline V gene data show CDR1 as MRHNA and CDR2 as SNTAGT. The CDR3 DNA follows: TGTGCCAGCACTAGGACCCCGAAATTCACAGATACGCAGTATTTT. It specifies CASTRTPKFTDTQYF.

The chain combines TRBV18 with TRBJ1-4; D unclear. Germline CDR1 and CDR2: KGHSH and LQKENI. The CDR3 extends over 14 amino acids. The ends were cut back, 2 bases at V and 1 base at J, with 5 bases in the middle. CDR3 sequence: CASSPGLTNEKLFF. Here the CDR3 DNA reads TGTGCCAGCTCACCAGGGCTAACTAATGAAAAACTGTTTTTT.

The rearrangement links TRBV7-9 to TRBJ1-1, with 9 bases matching TRBD1. The CDR3 runs to 14 residues. Germline CDR1 reads SEHNR; CDR2 reads FQNEAQ (reference sequence). The ends lost 4 bases at V and 1 base at J; junction bases unmatched: 1. CDR3 in amino acids: CASSSTGGNTEAFF. Written as DNA, the CDR3 is TGTGCCAGCAGCTCGACAGGGGGGAACACTGAAGCTTTCTTT.

DNA for the CDR3: TGTGCCAGCAGCTTAGTTAACGGTCTCTACACCTTC. Amino acid sequence: CASSLVNGLYTF. The chain is built from TRBV11-2 and TRBJ1-2, with D unresolved. Trimming left V 1 base short and J 10 bases short, with 10 bases between. Germline V gene data show CDR1 as SGHAT and CDR2 as FQNNGV. There are 12 residues in the CDR3.

The rearrangement links TRBV5-1 to TRBJ1-5; D might be TRBD1 (6 bases). Germline V lookup: CDR1 SGHRS, CDR2 YFSETQ. V lost 4 bases and J lost 4, with 9 bases in between. The CDR3 spans 13 residues. In nucleotides, the CDR3 is TGCGCCAGCAGCCTGGGACAAAATCAGCCCCAGCATTTT. It specifies CASSLGQNQPQHF.

The chain links TRBV5-1 to TRBJ2-5, with 12 nucleotides matching TRBD2. Germline CDR1 is SGHRS and CDR2 is YFSETQ. V lost 4 bases, J lost 4 bases, and 8 bases stayed unmatched. The CDR3 runs 16 residues. CDR3: CASSPLSLAGGETQYF. CDR3 sequence (DNA): TGCGCCAGCAGCCCCCTCTCACTAGCGGGGGGAGAGACCCAGTACTTC.

The chain employs TRBV6-5 and TRBJ2-4; D call uncertain. The CDR3 runs to 15 residues. CDR1 is MNHEY and CDR2 is SVGAGI in the germline V gene. Trimming left V 4 bases short and J 1 base short, with 11 bases between. CDR3 in amino acids: CASSFGGVAKNIQYF. The CDR3 DNA reads TGTGCCAGCAGTTTTGGTGGGGTCGCCAAAAACATTCAGTACTTC.

The chain recombines TRBV7-9 with TRBJ2-3, with unresolved D. Germline V gene data show CDR1 as SEHNR and CDR2 as FQNEAQ (reference sequence). Trimming left V 5 bases short and J 6 bases short, with 9 bases between. The CDR3 runs to 12 residues. The CDR3 sequence is CASSAGWDTQYF. The CDR3 DNA reads TGTGCCAGCAGCGCCGGTTGGGATACGCAGTATTTT.

The CDR3 DNA follows: TGTGCCAGCAGCCCGGATACAGATACGCAGTATTTT. It is translated as CASSPDTDTQYF. The J gene is TRBJ2-3, the V gene TRBV7-6; D remains ambiguous. The CDR3 sequence is 12 residues long. Germline CDR1 and CDR2: SGHVS and FNYEAQ. Trimming took off 5 bases at V and 3 bases at J, with 6 bases between the two ends. The full variable domain, completed using reference TRBV7-6 and TRBJ2-3, is GAGVSQSPRYKVTKRGQDVALRCDPISGHVSLYWYRQALGQGPEFLTYFNYEAQQDKSGLPNDRFSAERPEGSISTLTIQRTEQRDSAMYRCASSPDTDTQYFGPGTRLTVL.

J is TRBJ1-6 and V is TRBV2; D not certain. Germline-derived CDR1 and CDR2 are SNHLY and FYNNEI. The CDR3 totals 13 residues. Trimming cost V 4 bases and J 6 bases, with 7 bases left between them. CDR3 sequence (DNA): TGTGCCAGCAGTGCTCAGGCTAATTCACCCCTCCACTTT. Translating gives CASSAQANSPLHF. Full variable domain (outside the CDR3, taken from reference TRBV2 and TRBJ1-6): EPEVTQTPSHQVTQMGQEVILRCVPISNHLYFYWYRQILGQKVEFLVSFYNNEISEKSEIFDDQFSVERPDGSNFTLKIRSTKLEDSAMYFCASSAQANSPLHFGNGTRLTVT.

This chain uses TRBV2 with TRBJ2-1; D gene uncertain. Germline values: CDR1 SNHLY, CDR2 FYNNEI. The germline V and J ends were trimmed by 0 bases and 6 bases, with 12 bases remaining between them. CDR3 length: 15 residues. CDR3 protein: CASSEALLESNEQFF. The CDR3 coding sequence is TGTGCCAGCAGTGAAGCGCTTCTAGAATCCAATGAGCAGTTCTTC.

The rearrangement uses TRBV2 and TRBJ1-1; D is unresolved. This CDR3 spans 13 amino acids. Germline V gene data show CDR1 as SNHLY and CDR2 as FYNNEI. With 6 bases removed from V and 4 bases from J, the gap between germline ends came to 12 bases. For the CDR3, the DNA is TGTGCCAGCAGGGGCAACCCCGGCACTGAAGCTTTCTTT. It yields the protein CASRGNPGTEAFF. The full variable domain, completed using reference TRBV2 and TRBJ1-1, is EPEVTQTPSHQVTQMGQEVILRCVPISNHLYFYWYRQILGQKVEFLVSFYNNEISEKSEIFDDQFSVERPDGSNFTLKIRSTKLEDSAMYFCASRGNPGTEAFFGQGTRLTVV.

The rearrangement joins TRBV18 to TRBJ2-7; 7 positions match TRBD1. The CDR3 is 14 amino acids. Trimming at V came to 5 bases and at J to 3 bases, leaving 7 bases not matched to a gene. CDR1 is KGHSH, CDR2 LQKENI, per germline. CDR3 DNA: TGTGCCAGCTCAAGATCAGGGACAGACTACGAGCAGTACTTC. Translation gives CASSRSGTDYEQYF. Supplemented by reference TRBV18 and TRBJ2-7, the full variable domain reads NAGVMQNPRHLVRRRGQEARLRCSPMKGHSHVYWYRQLPEEGLKFMVYLQKENIIDESGMPKERFSAEFPKEGPSILRIQQVVRGDSAAYFCASSRSGTDYEQYFGPGTRLTVT.

The J gene is TRBJ2-7, the V gene TRBV5-4; 15 bases match TRBD2. The CDR3 loop spans 15 amino acids. CDR1 and CDR2 (germline): SGHNT, YYREEE (reference sequence). Unmatched junction bases numbered 3, after V lost 4 bases and J lost 4 bases. The CDR3 region has the DNA TGTGCCAGCAGCGCCGGGACTAGCGGGAGGTACGAGCAGTACTTC. It yields the protein CASSAGTSGRYEQYF. Combining the CDR3 with reference TRBV5-4 and TRBJ2-7 gives the whole variable domain ETGVTQSPTHLIKTRGQQVTLRCSSQSGHNTVSWYQQALGQGPQFIFQYYREEENGRGNFPPRFSGLQFPNYSSELNVNALELDDSALYLCASSAGTSGRYEQYFGPGTRLTVT.

This clone showed up just once. The V call is TRBV10-3, the J call TRBJ2-6; D unclear. Trimming removed 4 bases from V and 0 bases from J, with 7 bases in between. Looked up from germline, CDR1 is ENHRY and CDR2 is SYGVKD. The CDR3 runs 15 residues. CDR3 DNA: TGTGCCATCAGTGCTGACAACTCTGGGGCCAACGTCCTGACTTTC. Its translation: CAISADNSGANVLTF.

This clone was seen once. The chain uses TRBV7-9 and TRBJ2-1; 8 positions match TRBD2. With 2 bases clipped from V and 4 bases from J, the junction kept 4 bases outside the gene matches. The CDR3 covers 15 residues. Germline values: CDR1 SEHNR, CDR2 FQNEAQ (reference sequence). The CDR3 nucleotides read TGTGCCAGCAGCTTATCGGGACTAGGGTACAATGAGCAGTTCTTC. Encoded protein: CASSLSGLGYNEQFF. Full variable domain (outside the CDR3, taken from reference TRBV7-9 and TRBJ2-1): DTGVSQNPRHKITKRGQNVTFRCDPISEHNRLYWYRQTLGQGPEFLTYFQNEAQLEKSRLLSDRFSAERPKGSFSTLEIQRTEQGDSAMYLCASSLSGLGYNEQFFGPGTRLTVL.

This chain links TRBV11-2 with TRBJ1-1; D gene unclear. Trimming pared 1 base from V and 4 bases from J, leaving 7 bases between. Germline CDR1 is SGHAT and CDR2 is FQNNGV. This CDR3 region has 13 residues. CDR3 coding DNA: TGTGCCAGCAGCTTAGGAGGAGCCACTGAAGCTTTCTTT. It specifies CASSLGGATEAFF.